This paragraph covers one T cell receptor beta chain sequence. Its matching antigen is unknown. The CDR3 length is 15 residues. Germline-derived CDR1 and CDR2 are MNHEY and SMNVEV (reference sequence). The V end lost 1 base, the J end lost 1 base, and 9 bases lay between the germline ends. TCRdb keeps only in-frame clones here, not all; method: immunoSEQ multiplex PCR. The table records some 170,000 clones, around 90% of them present only once. This sample is part of a study of T cell responses to AZD1222 COVID-19 vaccine. Findings and limits, study-wide: In a largely white British group with more females than males, clonal diversity was possibly underestimated. Repertoire sampling happened only post peak T cell response. The study reported that nearly half of spike-specific TCRs target unmutated variant regions. Baseline seropositives among AZD1222 recipients totaled only six or seven.

The input for sequencing was peripheral blood, taken on day 0 of AZD1222 vaccination. The TCR was taken from an adult in good health. The chain employs TRBV27 and TRBJ2-3; no definite D call. This CDR3 reads CASSLWGDRTDTQYF. In DNA form, the CDR3 reads TGTGCCAGCAGTTTATGGGGTGACCGCACAGATACGCAGTATTTT.